The T cell receptor beta chain described here comes from a study of identical twins. With template switching, a universal primer site was added, and the cDNA carried unique molecular identifiers. TCRdb passed the 5' RACE reads through MiXCR, listing each CDR3 protein once. The table has a few hundred thousand distinct CDR3 sequences, roughly 9.5% seen once; the top ten hold roughly 3%. This sample also appeared in a second study, on yellow fever vaccine responses in identical twins. That paper states: Twins reportedly appeared to share part of their vaccine T cell response while keeping part individual.

The TCR comes from a woman between 18 and 29 years old in good health. The material sequenced was PBMCs.

CDR3 coding DNA: TGTGCCAGCCCTCCGGGCAATCAGCCCCAGCATTTT. This codes for CASPPGNQPQHF. The chain has TRBV5-5 and TRBJ1-5, with D unclear. Trimming pared 7 bases from V and 2 bases from J, leaving 7 bases between. The CDR3 spans 12 residues. The germline V gene has CDR1 SGHKS and CDR2 YYEKEE (reference sequence).